Shown below are 21 T cell receptor beta chains from a single sample sequenced in a study of T cell responses to AZD1222 COVID-19 vaccine (dated by TCRdb to the early 2020s). The time point label corresponds to: baseline before first vaccination. The method was the immunoSEQ multiplex PCR assay. TCRdb obtained this table from immuneACCESS and retained in-frame rearrangements with V and J assigned. These tables miss some clones; where compared with another copy, unresolved V genes account for less than half of the shortfall, and the remainder is unexplained. The sample yields more than 85,000 clones; about 86% were counted once. Jointly, the top ten make up 7.9% of the sample. Here the sequenced sample was peripheral blood, taken on day 0 of AZD1222 vaccination. The receptors derive from an adult in good health.

The chain carries TRBV28 and TRBJ1-5; 7 bases agree with TRBD1. J gave up 1 base and V 6 bases, and 3 bases lay outside the gene matches. Germline loops: CDR1 MDHEN, CDR2 SYDVKM. The CDR3 has 14 amino acids. CDR3: CASRSGGSNQPQHF. The CDR3 DNA reads TGTGCCAGCAGGTCAGGGGGGAGCAATCAGCCCCAGCATTTT.

The chain employs TRBV20-1 and TRBJ1-5; possibly TRBD1 for D (6 bases). The CDR3 is 14 residues long. Germline V gives CDR1 DFQATT, CDR2 SNEGSKA (reference sequence). V was pared by 3 bases and J by 1 base, with 10 bases between. CDR3 in amino acids: CSASVGQSNQPQHF. The DNA of the CDR3 is TGCAGTGCTAGTGTCGGACAGAGCAATCAGCCCCAGCATTTT.

V gene TRBV3-1 (or the pseudogene TRBV3-2) combines with J gene TRBJ1-6, with 8 bases fitting TRBD1. The CDR3 covers 11 residues. Germline assignment: CDR1 LGHDT and CDR2 YNNKEL (reference sequence). The J segment lost 13 bases and the V segment lost 6 bases, leaving 2 bases of the junction unmatched. As DNA, the CDR3 is TGTGCCAGCAGTCCAGGGGGCCCCCTCCACTTT. This translates into CASSPGGPLHF.

To note about this clone: The sample has other DNA sequences that encode this CDR3 too. The chain employs TRBV30 and TRBJ1-2, with 8 bases aligning to TRBD1. J was trimmed by 4 bases and V by 4 bases; bases with no gene match: 2. The germline gives CDR1 GTSNPN, CDR2 SVGIG (reference sequence). This CDR3 is built from 12 residues. CDR3 coding DNA: TGTGCCTGGACAGGGGGCGGCTATGGCTACACCTTC. Translating it yields CAWTGGGYGYTF.

The chain couples TRBV7-3 to TRBJ2-1, with no clear D. V dropped 7 bases and J dropped 8 bases, with 15 bases sitting between them. Germline values: CDR1 SGHTA, CDR2 FQGTGA. The CDR3 runs 13 residues. CDR3 nucleotide sequence: TGTGCCAGCACCAAAACCATAAGGGATGAGCAGTTCTTC. Its translation: CASTKTIRDEQFF. Variable domain in full (rest from reference TRBV7-3 and TRBJ2-1): GAGVSQTPSNKVTEKGKYVELRCDPISGHTALYWYRQSLGQGPEFLIYFQGTGAADDSGLPNDRFFAVRPEGSVSTLKIQRTERGDSAVYLCASTKTIRDEQFFGPGTRLTVL.

The chain uses TRBV25-1 and TRBJ2-7; a weak D match, TRBD2 (5 bases). V lost 0 bases and J 2 bases, leaving 20 bases between the germline ends. Germline CDR1 MGHDK, CDR2 SYGVNS. This CDR3 is built from 18 residues. CDR3 bases: TGTGCCAGCAGTGAATATCCCCCCTCAGCGGACTTAACCTACGAGCAGTACTTC. Its protein is CASSEYPPSADLTYEQYF.

The chain employs TRBV30 and TRBJ2-7; tentative D call: TRBD1 (5 bases). The CDR3 contains 15 residues. Looked up from germline, CDR1 is GTSNPN and CDR2 is SVGIG (reference sequence). V was pared by 1 base and J by 2 bases, with 15 bases between. The chain's CDR3 is CAWSGGNRSAYEQYF. DNA for the CDR3: TGTGCCTGGAGTGGGGGTAACAGGTCCGCCTACGAGCAGTACTTC.

The chain uses TRBV19 and TRBJ1-5, with a weak D call TRBD1 (6 bases). The CDR3 loop spans 17 amino acids. Per the germline V gene, CDR1 is LNHDA and CDR2 is SQIVND (reference sequence). V shed 1 base and J shed 0 bases, with 13 bases lying between them. CDR3 sequence reads: CASSIVGGKDSNQPQHF. As DNA, the CDR3 is TGTGCCAGTAGTATAGTAGGGGGGAAAGATAGCAATCAGCCCCAGCATTTT.

The chain recombines TRBV24-1 with TRBJ2-1, with TRBD1 identical over 9 bases. The CDR3 covers 15 residues. Losses at the gene ends were 3 bases for V and 8 bases for J; bases not matched to a gene: 7. CDR1 and CDR2 (germline): KGHDR, SFDVKD. The CDR3 loop reads CATSDPGQGFYEQFF. The CDR3 DNA reads as TGTGCCACCAGTGATCCGGGACAGGGTTTCTATGAGCAGTTCTTC.

The chain joins TRBV19 to TRBJ2-2; D tentatively fits TRBD1 or TRBD2 (5 bases each). Germline V gene sequence: CDR1 LNHDA, CDR2 SQIVND (reference sequence). The ends were cut back, 11 bases at V and 8 bases at J, with 24 bases in the middle. The CDR3 is made up of 15 amino acids. Written as DNA, the CDR3 is TGTGCCGGATCGATGACAGCTAGCCCCCCGGGGGAGCTGTTTTTT. Residues: CAGSMTASPPGELFF.

The V gene is TRBV5-5, the J gene TRBJ2-7, with D unresolved. CDR1 and CDR2 from the germline V gene are SGHKS and YYEKEE (reference sequence). Trimming removed 6 bases at V and 1 base at J, with 17 bases between. CDR3 length: 15 amino acids. Here the CDR3 reads CASKSSGSLSYEQYF. Here the CDR3 DNA reads TGTGCCAGCAAGTCCAGTGGCAGCCTATCCTACGAGCAGTACTTC.

V and J are TRBV3-1 (or the pseudogene TRBV3-2) and TRBJ2-1, with D perhaps given as TRBD1 or TRBD2 (5 bases each). Trimming removed 4 bases at V and 3 bases at J, with 19 bases between. From germline, CDR1 is LGHDT and CDR2 YNNKEL (reference sequence). The CDR3 extends over 17 amino acids. As DNA, the CDR3 is TGTGCCAGCAGCCCCCGGGGCACCTCAAGTGTCTACAATGAGCAGTTCTTC. Protein: CASSPRGTSSVYNEQFF.

DNA for the CDR3: TGTGCCAGCAGCTTCCCGGGTGAGACCCAGTACTTC. It is translated as CASSFPGETQYF. The V gene is TRBV7-2, the J gene TRBJ2-5; D is unclear. This CDR3 spans 12 amino acids. Germline CDR1 is SGHTA and CDR2 is FQGNSA. The V and J ends lost 3 bases and 5 bases respectively, with 7 bases between them.

J is TRBJ1-1 and V is TRBV29-1; D is undetermined. CDR1 is SQVTM, CDR2 ANQGSEA, per germline. The CDR3 length is 12 residues. The germline V and J ends were trimmed by 8 bases and 0 bases, with 10 bases remaining between them. This CDR3 reads CSRGAVNTEAFF. The DNA for the CDR3 is TGCAGCCGGGGTGCCGTGAACACTGAAGCTTTCTTT.

The chain recombines TRBV7-2 with TRBJ1-5; D remains unclear. Germline V gene lookup returns CDR1 SGHTA and CDR2 FQGNSA. The CDR3 totals 13 residues. V was shortened by 5 bases and J by 10 bases, with 15 bases between the two germline ends. CDR3 bases: TGTGCCAGCAGCCCGCCCGCGGGCAGACCCCAGCATTTT. This translates into CASSPPAGRPQHF. Filled out from reference TRBV7-2 and TRBJ1-5, the complete variable domain reads GAGVSQSPSNKVTEKGKDVELRCDPISGHTALYWYRQSLGQGLEFLIYFQGNSAPDKSGLPSDRFSAERTGGSVSTLTIQRTQQEDSAVYLCASSPPAGRPQHFGDGTRLSIL.

V gene TRBV11-3 combines with J gene TRBJ2-1; 7 bases line up with TRBD1. CDR1 SGHNT and CDR2 YENEEA come from the germline V gene. The CDR3 contains 20 residues. J was trimmed by 0 bases and V by 0 bases; bases with no gene match: 14. CDR3 sequence: CASSLEVRWPTGSSYNEQFF. The CDR3 region has the DNA TGTGCCAGCAGCTTAGAGGTCCGTTGGCCGACAGGGAGCTCCTACAATGAGCAGTTCTTC. Full variable domain (outside the CDR3, taken from reference TRBV11-3 and TRBJ2-1): EAGVVQSPRYKIIEKKQPVAFWCNPISGHNTLYWYLQNLGQGPELLIRYENEEAVDDSQLPKDRFSAERLKGVDSTLKIQPAELGDSAVYLCASSLEVRWPTGSSYNEQFFGPGTRLTVL.

The rearrangement joins TRBV19 to TRBJ2-5; TRBD2 agrees at 10 bases. Trimming cost V 5 bases and J 2 bases; bases outside gene matches: 11. Germline loops: CDR1 LNHDA, CDR2 SQIVND (reference sequence). The CDR3 extends over 17 amino acids. This chain's CDR3 is CASSPRRALAGQETQYF. The CDR3 coding sequence is TGTGCCAGTAGTCCCCGCCGGGCACTAGCGGGACAAGAGACCCAGTACTTC.

The chain joins TRBV7-6 to TRBJ2-4; D tentatively reads TRBD1 or TRBD2 (5 bases each). Trimming removed 1 base from V and 9 bases from J, with 19 bases in between. Germline assignment: CDR1 SGHVS and CDR2 FNYEAQ. This CDR3 comprises 16 residues. CDR3 residues: CASSLGGRGVTSIQYF. DNA of the CDR3: TGTGCCAGCAGCTTAGGAGGGAGAGGGGTTACTAGCATTCAGTACTTC.

This clone was detected only a few times. The chain recombines TRBV19 with TRBJ1-1, with unresolved D. Germline V CDR1 and CDR2: LNHDA, SQIVND (reference sequence). The CDR3 is 12 residues long. V lost 2 bases, J lost 7 bases, and 8 bases lay in between. CDR3 coding DNA: TGTGCCAGTAGTATAAACGCGCGTGAAGCTTTCTTT. Residues: CASSINAREAFF.

This clone came up a few times. The rearrangement links TRBV30 to TRBJ2-7; the D gene is possibly TRBD2 (6 bases). Trimming pared 5 bases from V and 4 bases from J, leaving 12 bases between. The CDR3 runs 12 residues. Germline V gene sequence: CDR1 GTSNPN, CDR2 SVGIG (reference sequence). CDR3 region: CAWGDSRYEQYF. In DNA, the CDR3 is TGTGCCTGGGGGGACTCCCGTTACGAGCAGTACTTC.

This sequence joins TRBV7-9 and TRBJ2-2; D remains unclear. The CDR3 sequence is 15 residues long. Germline V lookup: CDR1 SEHNR, CDR2 FQNEAQ (reference sequence). V lost 3 bases and J 1 base, leaving 9 bases between the germline ends. CDR3 region: CASSFDGENTGELFF. CDR3 DNA sequence: TGTGCCAGCAGCTTTGACGGAGAGAACACCGGGGAGCTGTTTTTT.